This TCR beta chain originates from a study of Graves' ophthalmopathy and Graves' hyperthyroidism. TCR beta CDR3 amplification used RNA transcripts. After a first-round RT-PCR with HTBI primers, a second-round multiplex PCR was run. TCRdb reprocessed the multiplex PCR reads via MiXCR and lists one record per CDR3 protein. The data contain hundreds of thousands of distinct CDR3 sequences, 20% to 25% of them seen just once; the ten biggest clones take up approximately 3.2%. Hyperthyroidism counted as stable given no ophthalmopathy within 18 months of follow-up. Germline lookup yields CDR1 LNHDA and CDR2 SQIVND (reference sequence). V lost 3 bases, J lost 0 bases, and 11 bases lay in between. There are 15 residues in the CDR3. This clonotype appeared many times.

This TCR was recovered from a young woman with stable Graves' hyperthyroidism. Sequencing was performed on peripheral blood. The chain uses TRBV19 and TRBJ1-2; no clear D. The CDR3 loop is CASSIRTAANYGYTF. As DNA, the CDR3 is TGTGCCAGTAGTATCCGGACGGCCGCTAACTATGGCTACACCTTC.